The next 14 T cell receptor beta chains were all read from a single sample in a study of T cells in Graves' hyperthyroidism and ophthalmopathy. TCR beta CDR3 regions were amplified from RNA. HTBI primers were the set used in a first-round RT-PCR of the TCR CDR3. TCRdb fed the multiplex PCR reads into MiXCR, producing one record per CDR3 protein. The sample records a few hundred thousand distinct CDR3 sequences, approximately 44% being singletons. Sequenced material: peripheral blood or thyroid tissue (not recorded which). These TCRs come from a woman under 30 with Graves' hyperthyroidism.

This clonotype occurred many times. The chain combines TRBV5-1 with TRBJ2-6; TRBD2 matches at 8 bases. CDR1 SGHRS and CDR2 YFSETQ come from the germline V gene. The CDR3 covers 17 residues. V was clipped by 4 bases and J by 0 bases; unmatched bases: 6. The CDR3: CASSGGLGTSGANVLTF. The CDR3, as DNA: TGCGCCAGCAGCGGGGGACTAGGGACCTCTGGGGCCAACGTCCTGACTTTC.

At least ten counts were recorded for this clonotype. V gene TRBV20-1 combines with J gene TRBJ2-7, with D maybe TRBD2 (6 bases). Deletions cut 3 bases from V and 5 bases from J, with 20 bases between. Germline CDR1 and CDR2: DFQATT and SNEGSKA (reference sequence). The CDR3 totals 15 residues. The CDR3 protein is CSASYNGGARDEQYF. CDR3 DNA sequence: TGCAGTGCTAGTTATAATGGCGGGGCACGAGACGAGCAGTACTTC.

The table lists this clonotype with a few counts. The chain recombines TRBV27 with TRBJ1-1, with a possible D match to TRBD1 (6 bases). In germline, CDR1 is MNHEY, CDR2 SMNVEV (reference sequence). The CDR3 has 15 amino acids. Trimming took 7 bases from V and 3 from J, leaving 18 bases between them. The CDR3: CASKARGAGDTEAFF. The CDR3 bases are TGTGCCAGCAAAGCCCGGGGGGCGGGGGACACTGAAGCTTTCTTT.

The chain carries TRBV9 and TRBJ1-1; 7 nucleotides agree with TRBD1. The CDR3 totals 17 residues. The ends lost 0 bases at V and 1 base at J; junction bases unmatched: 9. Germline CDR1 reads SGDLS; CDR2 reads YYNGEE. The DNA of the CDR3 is TGTGCCAGCAGCGTAGTTGCAGGGGGAGGGCCGAACACTGAAGCTTTCTTT. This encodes CASSVVAGGGPNTEAFF.

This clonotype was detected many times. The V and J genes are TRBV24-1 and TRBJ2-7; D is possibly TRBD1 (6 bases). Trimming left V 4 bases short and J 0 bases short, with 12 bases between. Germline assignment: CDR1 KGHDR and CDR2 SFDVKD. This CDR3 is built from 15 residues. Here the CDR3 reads CATSDAADSSYEQYF. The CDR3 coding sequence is TGTGCCACCAGTGACGCTGCGGACAGCTCCTACGAGCAGTACTTC.

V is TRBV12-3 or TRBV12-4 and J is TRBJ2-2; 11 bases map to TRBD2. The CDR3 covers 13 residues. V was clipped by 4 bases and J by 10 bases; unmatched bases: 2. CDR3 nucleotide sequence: TGTGCCAGCAGTTCGGGACTAGCGGAGGAGCTGTTTTTT. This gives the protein CASSSGLAEELFF.

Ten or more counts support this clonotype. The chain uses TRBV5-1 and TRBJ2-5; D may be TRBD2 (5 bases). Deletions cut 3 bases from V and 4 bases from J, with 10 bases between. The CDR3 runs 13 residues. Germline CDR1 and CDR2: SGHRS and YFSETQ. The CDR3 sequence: CASSSFEGETQYF. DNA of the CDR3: TGCGCCAGCAGCTCATTTGAGGGAGAGACCCAGTACTTC.

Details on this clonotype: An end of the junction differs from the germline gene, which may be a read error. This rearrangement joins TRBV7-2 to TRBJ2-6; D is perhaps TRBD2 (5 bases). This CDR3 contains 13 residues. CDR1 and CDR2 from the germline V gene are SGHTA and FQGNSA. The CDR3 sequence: CASSQVAGDTEAF. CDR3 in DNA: TGCGCCAGCAGCCAAGTTGCGGGCGACACTGAAGCTTTC.

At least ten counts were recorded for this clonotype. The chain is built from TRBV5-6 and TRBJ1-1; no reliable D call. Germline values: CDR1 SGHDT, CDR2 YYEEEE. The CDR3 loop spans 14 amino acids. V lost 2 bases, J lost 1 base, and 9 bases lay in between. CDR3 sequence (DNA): TGTGCCAGCAGCTTCTATATCGGGAACACTGAAGCTTTCTTT. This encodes CASSFYIGNTEAFF.

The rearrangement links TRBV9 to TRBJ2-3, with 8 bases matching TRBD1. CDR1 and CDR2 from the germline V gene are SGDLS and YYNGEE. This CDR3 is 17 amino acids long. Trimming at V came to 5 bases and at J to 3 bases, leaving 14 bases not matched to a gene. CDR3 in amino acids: CASSGSGGEFPTDTQYF. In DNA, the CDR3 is TGTGCCAGCAGTGGTTCAGGGGGCGAGTTTCCAACAGATACGCAGTATTTT.

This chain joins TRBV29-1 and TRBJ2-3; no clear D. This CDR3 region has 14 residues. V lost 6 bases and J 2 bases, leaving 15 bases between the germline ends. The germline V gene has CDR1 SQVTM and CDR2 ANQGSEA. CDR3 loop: CSVRTWAVTDTQYF. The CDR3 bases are TGCAGCGTGCGAACCTGGGCAGTCACAGATACGCAGTATTTT.

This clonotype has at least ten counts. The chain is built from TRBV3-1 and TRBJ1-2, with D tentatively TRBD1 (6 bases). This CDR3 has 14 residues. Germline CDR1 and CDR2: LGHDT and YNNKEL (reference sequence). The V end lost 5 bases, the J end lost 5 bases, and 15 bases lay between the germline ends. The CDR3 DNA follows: TGTGCCAGCAGCGGCTCGGGGGCTACGTATGGCTACACCTTC. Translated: CASSGSGATYGYTF.

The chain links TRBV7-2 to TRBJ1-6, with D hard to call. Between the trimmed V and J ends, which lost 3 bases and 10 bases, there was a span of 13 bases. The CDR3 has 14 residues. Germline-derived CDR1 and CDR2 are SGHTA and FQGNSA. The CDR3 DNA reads TGTGCCAGCAGCTTGCGGGGAAAAGGATCACCCCTCCACTTT. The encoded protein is CASSLRGKGSPLHF.

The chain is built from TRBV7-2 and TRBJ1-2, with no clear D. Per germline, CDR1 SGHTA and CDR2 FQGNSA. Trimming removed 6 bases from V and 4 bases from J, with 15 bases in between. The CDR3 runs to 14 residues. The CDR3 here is CASRDPGLPYGYTF. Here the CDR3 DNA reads TGTGCCAGCAGAGATCCAGGCCTCCCCTATGGCTACACCTTC.